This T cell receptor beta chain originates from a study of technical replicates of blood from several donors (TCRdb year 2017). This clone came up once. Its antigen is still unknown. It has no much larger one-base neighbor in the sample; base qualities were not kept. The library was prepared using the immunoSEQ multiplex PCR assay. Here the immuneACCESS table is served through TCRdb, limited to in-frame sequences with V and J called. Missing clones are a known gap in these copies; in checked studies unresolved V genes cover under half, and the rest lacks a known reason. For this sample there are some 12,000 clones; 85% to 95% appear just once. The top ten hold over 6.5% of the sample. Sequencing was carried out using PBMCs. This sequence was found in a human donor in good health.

The sequence in DNA is TGTGCCAGCAGGCAGGCCAGCTCCTACGAGCAGTACTTC. Its amino acids are CASRQASSYEQYF. The rearrangement joined TRBV6-1 to TRBJ2-7; the D gene remains uncertain. The junction shows trimming of 6 bases on V and 0 bases on J, plus 9 bases between the germline ends. Reading the germline V gene gives CDR1 MNHNS and CDR2 SASEGT. Its CDR3 holds 13 amino acids, cysteine through phenylalanine. The sequence is cut down to CDR3 DNA, 39 bases in frame from base 1.